This T cell receptor (beta chain) was profiled in a study of T cells after yellow fever vaccination. Study as a whole: Fractions containing few cells were prepared with SMART-Seq v4 Ultra Low Input.

Comments on this clonotype: Antigen specificity is unknown.

Findings of the study overall: Reappearance after the booster was observed for most primary-vaccination clones (about 97% CD4, about 91% CD8).

5'RACE template switching added a universal primer site and UMIs to TCR cDNA. TCRdb passed the 5' RACE reads through MiXCR, listing each CDR3 protein once. The data contain some 200,000 distinct CDR3 sequences, roughly 11% of them seen just once; the ten biggest clones take up less than 40%. Sequenced here: CD8+ T cells sorted from PBMCs, sampled 15 days after the yellow fever booster vaccination. This TCR derives from a man younger than 35 who received the YFV17D yellow fever vaccine.

CDR3 nucleotides: TGTGCCAGCAGCAAGACTAGCGGGGGGGCGTTTGAGCAGTACGTC. It specifies CASSKTSGGAFEQYV. The genes are TRBV3-1 and TRBJ2-7; 14 positions agree with TRBD2. The CDR3 spans 15 residues. With 5 bases clipped from V and 7 bases from J, the junction kept 7 bases outside the gene matches. The germline gives CDR1 LGHDT, CDR2 YNNKEL (reference sequence).